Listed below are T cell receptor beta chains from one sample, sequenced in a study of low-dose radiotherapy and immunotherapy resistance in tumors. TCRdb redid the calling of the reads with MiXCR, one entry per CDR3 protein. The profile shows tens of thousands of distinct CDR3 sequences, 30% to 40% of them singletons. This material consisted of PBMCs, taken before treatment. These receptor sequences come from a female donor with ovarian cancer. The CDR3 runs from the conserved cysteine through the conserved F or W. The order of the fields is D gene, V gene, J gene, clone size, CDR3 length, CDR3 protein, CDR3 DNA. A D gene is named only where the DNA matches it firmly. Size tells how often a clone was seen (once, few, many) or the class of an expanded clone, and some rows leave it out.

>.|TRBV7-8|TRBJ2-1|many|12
CASSPRQNEQFF
TGTGCCAGCAGCCCCCGACAGAATGAGCAGTTCTTC
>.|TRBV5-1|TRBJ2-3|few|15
CASSADGKSTDTQYF
TGCGCCAGCAGCGCAGACGGAAAAAGCACAGATACGCAGTATTTT
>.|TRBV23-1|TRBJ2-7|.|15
CASSQSGPSSYEQYF
TGCGCCAGCAGTCAATCCGGGCCGAGCTCCTACGAGCAGTACTTC
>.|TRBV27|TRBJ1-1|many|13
CASSWGPNTEAFF
TGTGCCAGCAGTTGGGGTCCGAACACTGAAGCTTTCTTT
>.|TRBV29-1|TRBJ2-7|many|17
CSVELQRGFIGTYEQYF
TGCAGCGTTGAGCTGCAGAGAGGTTTCATTGGGACCTACGAGCAGTACTTC
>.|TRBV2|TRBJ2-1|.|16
CASRRGWLAPNNEQFF
TGTGCCAGCAGGAGGGGGTGGCTAGCGCCGAACAATGAGCAGTTCTTC
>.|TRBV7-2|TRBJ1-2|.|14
CASSTEQINYGYTF
TGTGCCAGCAGCACTGAACAGATAAACTATGGCTACACCTTC
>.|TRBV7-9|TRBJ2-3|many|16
CASRTVGGMSTDTQYF
TGTGCCAGCAGAACCGTTGGCGGGATGAGCACAGATACGCAGTATTTT
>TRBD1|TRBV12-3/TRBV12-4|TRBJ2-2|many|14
CASSNTGGSGELFF
TGTGCCAGCAGTAATACAGGGGGCTCCGGGGAGCTGTTTTTT
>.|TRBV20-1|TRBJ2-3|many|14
CSASGSGLSDTQYF
TGCAGTGCTAGCGGGTCGGGATTGTCAGATACGCAGTATTTT
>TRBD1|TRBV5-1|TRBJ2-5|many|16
CASRQENTGGWETQYF
TGCGCCAGCAGACAAGAAAATACAGGGGGCTGGGAGACCCAGTACTTC
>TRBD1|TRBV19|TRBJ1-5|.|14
CASSTRTGGGPQHF
TGTGCCAGTAGTACGCGGACAGGGGGAGGGCCCCAGCATTTT
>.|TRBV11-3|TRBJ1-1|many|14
CASSLSGVDTEAFF
TGTGCCAGCAGCCTCTCAGGGGTAGACACTGAAGCTTTCTTT
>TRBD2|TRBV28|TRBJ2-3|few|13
CASSPGGPDTQYF
TGTGCCAGCAGCCCGGGAGGGCCAGATACGCAGTATTTT
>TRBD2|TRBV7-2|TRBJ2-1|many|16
CASSLGVGGRYNEQFF
TGTGCCAGCAGCTTAGGGGTTGGCGGGAGGTACAATGAGCAGTTCTTC
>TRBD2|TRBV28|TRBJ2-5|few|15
CASSSLAGGGETQYF
TGTGCCAGCAGTTCACTAGCGGGGGGAGGAGAGACCCAGTACTTC
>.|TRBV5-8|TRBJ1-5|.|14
CASAPGYSNQPQHF
TGTGCCAGCGCTCCAGGATATAGCAATCAGCCCCAGCATTTT
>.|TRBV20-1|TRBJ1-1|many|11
CSARVGQKAFF
TGCAGTGCTAGAGTAGGACAGAAAGCTTTCTTT
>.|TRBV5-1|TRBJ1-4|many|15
CASSLSRTGNEKLFF
TGCGCCAGCAGCTTGTCAAGGACGGGTAATGAAAAACTGTTTTTT
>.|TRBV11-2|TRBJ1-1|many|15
CASSFWGGGAVEAFF
TGTGCCAGCAGCTTTTGGGGAGGGGGGGCGGTTGAAGCTTTCTTT
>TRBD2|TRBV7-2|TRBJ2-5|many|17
CASSVASGGWTQETQYF
TGTGCCAGCAGTGTGGCTAGCGGGGGATGGACTCAAGAGACCCAGTACTTC
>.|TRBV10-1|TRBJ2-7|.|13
CASSVEGAGEQYF
TGCGCCAGCAGTGTTGAGGGAGCTGGCGAGCAGTACTTC
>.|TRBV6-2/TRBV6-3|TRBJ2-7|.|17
CASSEALGTGISYEQYF
TGTGCCAGCAGTGAAGCGCTGGGGACGGGTATCTCCTACGAGCAGTACTTC
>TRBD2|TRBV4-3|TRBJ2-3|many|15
CASSWTSGSTDTQYF
TGCGCCAGCAGCTGGACTAGCGGGAGCACAGATACGCAGTATTTT
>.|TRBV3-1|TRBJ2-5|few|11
CASTGEETQYF
TGTGCCAGCACGGGCGAAGAGACCCAGTACTTC
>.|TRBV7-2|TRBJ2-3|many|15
CASSPASGLTDTQYF
TGTGCCAGCAGCCCAGCGTCGGGCCTCACAGATACGCAGTATTTT
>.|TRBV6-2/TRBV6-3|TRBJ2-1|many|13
CASGYGVHNEQFF
TGTGCCAGTGGTTATGGTGTTCACAATGAGCAGTTCTTC
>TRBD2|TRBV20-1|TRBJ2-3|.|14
CSAILAGLTDTQYF
TGCAGTGCTATACTAGCGGGACTCACAGATACGCAGTATTTT
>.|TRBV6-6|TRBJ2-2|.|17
CASSYPYLTEDTGELFF
TGTGCCAGCAGTTACCCCTACTTGACAGAAGACACCGGGGAGCTGTTTTTT
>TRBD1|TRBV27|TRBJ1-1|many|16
CASSWGTGEWSTEAFF
TGTGCCAGCAGCTGGGGGACAGGGGAATGGAGCACTGAAGCTTTCTTT
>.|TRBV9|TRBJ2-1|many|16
CASSPPTGTTNNEQFF
TGTGCCAGCAGCCCACCAACCGGGACAACTAACAATGAGCAGTTCTTC
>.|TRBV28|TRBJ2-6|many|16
CASSLGPPLGANVLTF
TGTGCCAGCAGTCTCGGGCCCCCGTTGGGGGCCAACGTCCTGACTTTC
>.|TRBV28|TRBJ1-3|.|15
CASSRDLALGNTIYF
TGTGCCAGCAGTAGGGACCTCGCGCTTGGAAACACCATATATTTT
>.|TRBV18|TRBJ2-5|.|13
CASSPSMQETQYF
TGTGCCAGCTCACCATCGATGCAAGAGACCCAGTACTTC
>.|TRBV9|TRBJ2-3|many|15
CASSVGLGLADTQYF
TGTGCCAGCAGCGTAGGACTAGGGTTAGCAGATACGCAGTATTTT
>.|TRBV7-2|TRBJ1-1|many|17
CASSFRGTPLGNTEAFF
TGTGCCAGCAGCTTTCGGGGCACCCCCCTGGGGAACACTGAAGCTTTCTTT
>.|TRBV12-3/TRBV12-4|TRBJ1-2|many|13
CASSDHRIYGYTF
TGTGCCAGCAGTGATCACAGGATCTATGGCTACACCTTC
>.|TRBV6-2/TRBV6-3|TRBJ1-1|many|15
CASSYRKVSNTEAFF
TGTGCCAGCAGTTACCGAAAGGTCAGCAACACTGAAGCTTTCTTT
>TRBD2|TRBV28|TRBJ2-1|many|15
CASSIAGTSYNEQFF
TGTGCGAGTTCTATAGCGGGCACGTCCTACAATGAGCAGTTCTTC
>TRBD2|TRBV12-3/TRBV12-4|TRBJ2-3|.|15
CASSFAGGGTDTQYF
TGTGCCAGCAGTTTCGCGGGGGGGGGAACAGATACGCAGTATTTT
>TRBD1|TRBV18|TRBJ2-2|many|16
CASSPRQGQSTGELFF
TGTGCCAGCTCACCTAGACAGGGTCAATCCACCGGGGAGCTGTTTTTT
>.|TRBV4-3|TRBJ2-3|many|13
CASSQDKATSQYF
TGCGCCAGCAGCCAAGATAAAGCAACATCGCAGTATTTT
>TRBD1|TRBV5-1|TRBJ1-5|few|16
CASSLGQGDGNQPQHF
TGCGCCAGCAGCTTGGGACAGGGGGACGGCAATCAGCCCCAGCATTTT
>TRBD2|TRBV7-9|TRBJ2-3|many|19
CASSPPRGLAGYSTDTQYF
TGTGCCAGCAGCCCCCCCCGGGGACTAGCGGGCTATAGCACAGATACGCAGTATTTT
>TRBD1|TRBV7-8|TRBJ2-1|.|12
CTGGNSYNEQFF
TGCACAGGGGGAAACTCCTACAATGAGCAGTTCTTC
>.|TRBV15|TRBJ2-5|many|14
CATSRDVAQETQYF
TGTGCCACCAGCAGAGACGTAGCACAAGAGACCCAGTACTTC
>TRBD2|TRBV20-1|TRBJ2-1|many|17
CSARVAAGLAGAKEQFF
TGCAGTGCTAGAGTCGCTGCGGGACTAGCGGGAGCGAAAGAGCAGTTCTTC
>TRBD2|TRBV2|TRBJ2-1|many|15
CASTLAGAAYNEQFF
TGTGCCAGCACTTTAGCGGGGGCCGCCTACAATGAGCAGTTCTTC
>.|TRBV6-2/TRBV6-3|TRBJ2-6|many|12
CASRTPVDVLTF
TGTGCCAGCAGGACCCCAGTGGACGTCCTGACTTTC
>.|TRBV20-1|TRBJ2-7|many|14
CSAKNWGAPYEQYF
TGCAGTGCTAAAAATTGGGGGGCCCCCTACGAGCAGTACTTC
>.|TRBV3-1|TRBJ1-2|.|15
CASSQVRPGPYGYTF
TGTGCCAGCAGCCAAGTGAGGCCGGGACCCTATGGCTACACCTTC
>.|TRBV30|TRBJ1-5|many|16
CAWSVSGLVSNQPQHF
TGTGCCTGGAGTGTATCAGGGCTGGTGAGCAATCAGCCCCAGCATTTT
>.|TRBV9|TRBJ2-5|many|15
CASSVAGRGLETQYF
TGTGCCAGCAGCGTTGCGGGAAGAGGCTTAGAGACCCAGTACTTC
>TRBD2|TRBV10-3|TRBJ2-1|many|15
CAISRLAGVYNEQFF
TGTGCCATCAGCCGTCTAGCGGGGGTCTACAATGAGCAGTTCTTC